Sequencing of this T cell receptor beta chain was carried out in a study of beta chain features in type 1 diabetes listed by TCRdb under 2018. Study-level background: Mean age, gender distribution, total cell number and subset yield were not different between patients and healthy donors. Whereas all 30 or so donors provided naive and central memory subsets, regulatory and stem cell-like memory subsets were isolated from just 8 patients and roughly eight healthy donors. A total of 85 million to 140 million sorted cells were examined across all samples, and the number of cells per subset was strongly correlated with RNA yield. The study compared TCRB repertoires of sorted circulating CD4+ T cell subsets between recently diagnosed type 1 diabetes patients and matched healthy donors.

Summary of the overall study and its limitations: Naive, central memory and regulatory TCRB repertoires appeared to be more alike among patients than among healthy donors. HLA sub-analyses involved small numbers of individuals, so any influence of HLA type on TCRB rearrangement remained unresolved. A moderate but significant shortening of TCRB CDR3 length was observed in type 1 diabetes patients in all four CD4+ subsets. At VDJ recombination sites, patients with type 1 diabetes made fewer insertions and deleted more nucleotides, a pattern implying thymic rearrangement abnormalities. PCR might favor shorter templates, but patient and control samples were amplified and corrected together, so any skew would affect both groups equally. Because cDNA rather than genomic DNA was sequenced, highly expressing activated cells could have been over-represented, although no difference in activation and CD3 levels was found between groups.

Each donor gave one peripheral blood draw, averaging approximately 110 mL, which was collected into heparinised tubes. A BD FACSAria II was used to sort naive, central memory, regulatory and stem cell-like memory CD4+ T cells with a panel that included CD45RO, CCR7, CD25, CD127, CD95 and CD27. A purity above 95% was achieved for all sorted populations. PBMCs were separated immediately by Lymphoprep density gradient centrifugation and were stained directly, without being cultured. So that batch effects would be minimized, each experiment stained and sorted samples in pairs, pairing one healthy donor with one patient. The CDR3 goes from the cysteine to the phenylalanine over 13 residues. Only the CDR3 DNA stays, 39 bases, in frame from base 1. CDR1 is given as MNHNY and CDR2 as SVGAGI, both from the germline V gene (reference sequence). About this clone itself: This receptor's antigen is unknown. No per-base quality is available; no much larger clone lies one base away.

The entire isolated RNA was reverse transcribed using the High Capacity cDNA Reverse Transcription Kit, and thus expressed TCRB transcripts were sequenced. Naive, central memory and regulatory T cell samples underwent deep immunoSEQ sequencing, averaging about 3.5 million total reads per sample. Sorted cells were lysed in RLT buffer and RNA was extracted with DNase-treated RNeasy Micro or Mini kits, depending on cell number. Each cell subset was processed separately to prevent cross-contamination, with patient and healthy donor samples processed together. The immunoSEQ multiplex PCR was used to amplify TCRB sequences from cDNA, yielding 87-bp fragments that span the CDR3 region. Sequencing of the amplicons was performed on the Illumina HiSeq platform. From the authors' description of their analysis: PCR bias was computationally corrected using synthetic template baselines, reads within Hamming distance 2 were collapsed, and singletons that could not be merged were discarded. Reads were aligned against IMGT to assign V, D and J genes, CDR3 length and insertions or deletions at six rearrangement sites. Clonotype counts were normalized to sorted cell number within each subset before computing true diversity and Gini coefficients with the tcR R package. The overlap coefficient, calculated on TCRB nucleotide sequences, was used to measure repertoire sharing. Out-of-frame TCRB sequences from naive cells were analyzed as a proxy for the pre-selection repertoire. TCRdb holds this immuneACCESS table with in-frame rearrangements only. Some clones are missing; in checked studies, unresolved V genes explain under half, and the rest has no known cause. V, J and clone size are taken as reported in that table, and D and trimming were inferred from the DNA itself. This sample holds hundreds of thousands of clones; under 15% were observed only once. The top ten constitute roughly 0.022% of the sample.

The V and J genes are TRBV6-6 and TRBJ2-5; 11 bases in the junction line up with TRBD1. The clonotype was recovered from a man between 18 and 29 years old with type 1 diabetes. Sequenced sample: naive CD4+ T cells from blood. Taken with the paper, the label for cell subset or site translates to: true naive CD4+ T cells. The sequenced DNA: TGTGCTTCGGGACAGGGGGAGCAAGAGACCCAGTACTTC. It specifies CASGQGEQETQYF.